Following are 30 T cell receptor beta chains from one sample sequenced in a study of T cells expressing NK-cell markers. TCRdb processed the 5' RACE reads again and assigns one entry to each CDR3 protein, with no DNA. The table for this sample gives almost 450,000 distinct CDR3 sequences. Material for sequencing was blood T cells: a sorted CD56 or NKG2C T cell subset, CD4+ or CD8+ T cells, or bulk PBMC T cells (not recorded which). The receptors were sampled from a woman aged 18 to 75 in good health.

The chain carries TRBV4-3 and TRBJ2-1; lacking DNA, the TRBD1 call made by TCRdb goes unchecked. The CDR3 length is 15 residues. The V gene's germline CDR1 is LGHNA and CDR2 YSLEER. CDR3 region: CASSQIGGWGNEQFF.

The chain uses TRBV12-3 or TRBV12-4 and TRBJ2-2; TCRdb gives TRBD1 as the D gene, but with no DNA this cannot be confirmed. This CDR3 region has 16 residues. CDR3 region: CASNSSPPRATGELFF.

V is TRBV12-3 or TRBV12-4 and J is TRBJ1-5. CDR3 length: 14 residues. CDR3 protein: CASSLGISNQPQHF.

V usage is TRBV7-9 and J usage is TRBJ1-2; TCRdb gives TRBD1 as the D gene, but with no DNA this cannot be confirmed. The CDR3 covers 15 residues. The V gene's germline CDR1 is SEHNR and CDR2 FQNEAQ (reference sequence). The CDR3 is CASSLGRGRQDGYTF. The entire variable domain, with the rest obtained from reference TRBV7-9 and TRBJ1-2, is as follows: DTGVSQNPRHKITKRGQNVTFRCDPISEHNRLYWYRQTLGQGPEFLTYFQNEAQLEKSRLLSDRFSAERPKGSFSTLEIQRTEQGDSAMYLCASSLGRGRQDGYTFGSGTRLTVV.

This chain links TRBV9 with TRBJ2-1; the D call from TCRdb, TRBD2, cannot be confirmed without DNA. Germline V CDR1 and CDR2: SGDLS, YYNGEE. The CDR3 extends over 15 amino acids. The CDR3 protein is CASSVAGLSYNEQFF. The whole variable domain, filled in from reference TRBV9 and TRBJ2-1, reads DSGVTQTPKHLITATGQRVTLRCSPRSGDLSVYWYQQSLDQGLQFLIQYYNGEERAKGNILERFSAQQFPDLHSELNLSSLELGDSALYFCASSVAGLSYNEQFFGPGTRLTVL.

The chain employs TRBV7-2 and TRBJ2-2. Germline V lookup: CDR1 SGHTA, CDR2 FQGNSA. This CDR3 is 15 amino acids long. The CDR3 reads CASTPRQLNTGELFF.

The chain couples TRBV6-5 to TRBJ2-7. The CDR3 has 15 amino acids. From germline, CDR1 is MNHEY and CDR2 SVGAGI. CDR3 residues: CASSYRAPGSYEQYF.

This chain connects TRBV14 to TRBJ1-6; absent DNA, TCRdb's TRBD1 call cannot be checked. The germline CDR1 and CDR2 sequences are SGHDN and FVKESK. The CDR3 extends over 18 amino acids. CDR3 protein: CASSQAPFLGSRGSPLHF.

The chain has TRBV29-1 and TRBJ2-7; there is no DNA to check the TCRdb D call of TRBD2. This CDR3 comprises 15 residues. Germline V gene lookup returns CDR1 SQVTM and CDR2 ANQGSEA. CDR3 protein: CSVEDQGTSGIGQYF.

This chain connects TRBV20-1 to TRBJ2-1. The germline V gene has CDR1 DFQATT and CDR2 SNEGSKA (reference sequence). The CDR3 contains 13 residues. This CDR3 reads CSARDPVGNEQFF.

CDR3 sequence: CASSSRVLVLNHGYTF. The chain couples TRBV12-3 or TRBV12-4 to TRBJ1-2. The CDR3 has 16 residues.

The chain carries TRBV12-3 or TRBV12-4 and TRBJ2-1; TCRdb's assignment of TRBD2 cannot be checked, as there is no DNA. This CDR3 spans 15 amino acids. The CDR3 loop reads CASSFLRGGANEQFF.

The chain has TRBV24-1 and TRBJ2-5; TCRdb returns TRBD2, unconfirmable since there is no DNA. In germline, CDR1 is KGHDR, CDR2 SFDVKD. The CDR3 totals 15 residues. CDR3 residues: CATSDPGTVQETQYF.

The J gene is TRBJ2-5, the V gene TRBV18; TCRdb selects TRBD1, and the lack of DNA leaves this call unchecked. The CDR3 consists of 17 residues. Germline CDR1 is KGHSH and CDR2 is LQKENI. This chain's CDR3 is CASSPNLPGQGMETQYF. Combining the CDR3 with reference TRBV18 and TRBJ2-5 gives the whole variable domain NAGVMQNPRHLVRRRGQEARLRCSPMKGHSHVYWYRQLPEEGLKFMVYLQKENIIDESGMPKERFSAEFPKEGPSILRIQQVVRGDSAAYFCASSPNLPGQGMETQYFGPGTRLLVL.

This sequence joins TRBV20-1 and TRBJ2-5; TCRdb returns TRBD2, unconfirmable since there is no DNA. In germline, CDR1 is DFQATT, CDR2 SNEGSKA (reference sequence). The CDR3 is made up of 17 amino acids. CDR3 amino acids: CSARTPGLAGGGETQYF.

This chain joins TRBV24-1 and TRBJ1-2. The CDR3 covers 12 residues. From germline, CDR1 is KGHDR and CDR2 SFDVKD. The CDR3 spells CATSDRGYGYTF.

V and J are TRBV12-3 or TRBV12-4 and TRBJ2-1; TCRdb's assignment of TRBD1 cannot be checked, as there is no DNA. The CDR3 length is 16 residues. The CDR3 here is CASSFPRQAQNNEQFF.

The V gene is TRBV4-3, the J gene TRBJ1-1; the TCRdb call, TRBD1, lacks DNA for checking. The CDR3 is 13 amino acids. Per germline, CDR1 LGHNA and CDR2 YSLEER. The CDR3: CASSQQGEFEAFF.

The CDR3 spells CSASSGVGNTEAFF. The V and J genes are TRBV20-1 and TRBJ1-1; the TCRdb call, TRBD1, lacks DNA for checking. This CDR3 has 14 residues. CDR1 is DFQATT, CDR2 SNEGSKA, per germline (reference sequence).

CDR3 residues: CASSQAASGMIDTQYF. This chain uses TRBV4-1 with TRBJ2-3; the D call from TCRdb, TRBD2, cannot be confirmed without DNA. The germline gives CDR1 MGHRA, CDR2 YSYEKL. The CDR3 covers 16 residues.

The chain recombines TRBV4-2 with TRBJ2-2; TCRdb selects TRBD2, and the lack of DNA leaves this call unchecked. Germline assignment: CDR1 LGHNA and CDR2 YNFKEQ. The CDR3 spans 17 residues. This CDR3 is CASSQDSSGGPTGELFF.

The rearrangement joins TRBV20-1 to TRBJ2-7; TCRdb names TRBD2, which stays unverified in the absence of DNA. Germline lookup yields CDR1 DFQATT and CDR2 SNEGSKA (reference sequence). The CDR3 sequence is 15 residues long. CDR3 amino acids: CSAKPFSGASYEQYF.

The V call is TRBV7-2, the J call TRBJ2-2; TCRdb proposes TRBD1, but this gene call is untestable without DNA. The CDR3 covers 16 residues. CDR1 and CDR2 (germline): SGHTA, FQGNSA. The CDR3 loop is CASSSRTGGSTGELFF.

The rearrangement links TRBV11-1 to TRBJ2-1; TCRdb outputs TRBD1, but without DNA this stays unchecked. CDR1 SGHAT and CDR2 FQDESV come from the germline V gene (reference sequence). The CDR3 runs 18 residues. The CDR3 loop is CASSPNPGRRGPYNEQFF.

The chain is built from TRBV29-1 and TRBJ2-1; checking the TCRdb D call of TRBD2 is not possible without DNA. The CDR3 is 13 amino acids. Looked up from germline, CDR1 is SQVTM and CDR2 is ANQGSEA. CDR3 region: CSETSGEGNEQFF.

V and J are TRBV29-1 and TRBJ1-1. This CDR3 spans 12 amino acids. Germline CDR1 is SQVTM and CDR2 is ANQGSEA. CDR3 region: CSVDEGNTEAFF.

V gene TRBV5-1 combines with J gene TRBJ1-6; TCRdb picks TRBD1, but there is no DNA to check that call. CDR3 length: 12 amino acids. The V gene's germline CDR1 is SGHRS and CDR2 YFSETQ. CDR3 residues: CASSLEGSPLHF.

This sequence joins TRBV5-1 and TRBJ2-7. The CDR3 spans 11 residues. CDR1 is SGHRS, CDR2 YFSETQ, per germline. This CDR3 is CASSISYEQYF.

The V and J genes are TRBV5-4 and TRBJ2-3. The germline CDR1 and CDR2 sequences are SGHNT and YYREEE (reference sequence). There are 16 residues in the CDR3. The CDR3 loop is CATNDPAGLRTDTQYF.

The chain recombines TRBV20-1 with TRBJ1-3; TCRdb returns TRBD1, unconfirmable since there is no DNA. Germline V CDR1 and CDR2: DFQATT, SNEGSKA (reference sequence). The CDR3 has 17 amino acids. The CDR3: CSATIYGRAASGNTIYF.